What follows describes a single TCR beta chain. This clone's antigen is unknown. No per-base quality is available; no much larger clone lies one base away. The data stem from a study of breast tumors, draining lymph nodes, adjacent tissues (dated by TCRdb to the mid-2010s). About the study as a whole: Breast cancer patients provided tumor, adjacent nontumor tissue and axillary lymph nodes, and the study compared the TCR beta repertoires across these three sources. In human breast cancer, the study set out to evaluate how tumor, surrounding tissue and draining lymph node repertoires relate to one another and whether T cells may move between these sites.

Results and caveats for the whole study, not just this receptor: The conclusion that tumor T cells originate in lymph nodes was presented as consistent with a hypothesis rather than as directly demonstrated. Tumor and nontumor tissue repertoires were found to be significantly more similar in luminal-like than in basal-like breast cancer. Tumors showed preferential V and J gene usage, and their T-cell repertoire diversity fell below that of lymph nodes yet above that of nontumor tissue. The data were judged consistent with most tumor T cells deriving from the lymph node and then expanding within tumor tissue.

The CDR3 runs 15 amino acids, cysteine and phenylalanine included. Only the CDR3 portion is preserved as DNA: 45 bases, with reading frame beginning at the first base. Trimming accounts for 1 base at V and 4 bases at J, while the number of junction bases matched to no gene is 3. CDR1 is given as MGHRA and CDR2 as YSYEKL, both from the germline V gene. The instrument was an Illumina HiSeq 2000. Multiplex PCR amplification was used to generate the TCR beta chain libraries. High-throughput sequencing was used to analyze the amplified TCR beta chain products. Using fastp at Q25 and MiXCR, TCRdb reprocessed the public reads and kept productive beta chains. Rows merge per CDR3 protein into single entries with the most common DNA and genes. The sample table shows roughly 220,000 distinct CDR3 sequences, and under 35% are seen once. The ten largest make up approximately 3.3% of the sample. The axillary draining lymph nodes of breast cancer patients were the source of the lymph node samples.

The sample was axillary lymph node tissue. This clonotype originated in a female donor with breast cancer. Some clones in this sample may be carry-over from other donors' samples. In this chain, TRBV4-1 is recombined with TRBJ2-2; 7 middle bases align to TRBD2. CDR3 loop: CASSQGPGGTGELFF. DNA sequence: TGCGCCAGCAGCCAAGGACCGGGAGGCACCGGGGAGCTGTTTTTT.